In its sample, the clone carrying this T cell receptor beta chain was seen a few times. Germline CDR1 SEHNR, CDR2 FQNEAQ (reference sequence). The CDR3 totals 15 residues. V lost 6 bases to trimming and J lost 3 bases; unmatched junction nucleotides: 10. This sample is drawn from a study of T-cell reconstitution after alpha-beta-depleted transplantation in children. TCRbeta library construction was performed incorporating unique molecular identifiers. MiXCR was run by TCRdb on the PCR reads, yielding one entry per CDR3 protein. The profile shows 400,000 to 500,000 distinct CDR3 sequences, about a tenth of them singletons.

V and J are TRBV7-9 and TRBJ1-2; 7 bases line up with TRBD1. The TCR sequence derives from a human donor who donated a stem cell graft to a child with acute myeloid leukemia. This specimen consisted of PBMCs from the stem cell graft donor, obtained from the stem cell graft. Here the CDR3 reads CASSHVGQADYGYTF. CDR3 coding DNA: TGTGCCAGCAGTCACGTCGGACAGGCGGACTATGGCTACACCTTC.